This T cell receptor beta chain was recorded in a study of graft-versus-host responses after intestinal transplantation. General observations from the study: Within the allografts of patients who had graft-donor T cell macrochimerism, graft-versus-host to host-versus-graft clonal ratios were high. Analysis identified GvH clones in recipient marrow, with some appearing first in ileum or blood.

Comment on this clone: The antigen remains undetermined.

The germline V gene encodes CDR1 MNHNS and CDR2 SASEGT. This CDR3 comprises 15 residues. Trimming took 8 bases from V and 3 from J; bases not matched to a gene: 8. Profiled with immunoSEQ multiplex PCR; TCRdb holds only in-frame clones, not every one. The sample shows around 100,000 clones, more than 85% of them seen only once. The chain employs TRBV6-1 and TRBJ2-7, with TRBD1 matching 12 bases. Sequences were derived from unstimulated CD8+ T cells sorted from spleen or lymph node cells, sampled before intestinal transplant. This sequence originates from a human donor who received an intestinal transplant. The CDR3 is CASWGQGAQIYEQYF. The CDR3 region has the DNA TGTGCCAGCTGGGGACAGGGGGCCCAAATCTACGAGCAGTACTTC.